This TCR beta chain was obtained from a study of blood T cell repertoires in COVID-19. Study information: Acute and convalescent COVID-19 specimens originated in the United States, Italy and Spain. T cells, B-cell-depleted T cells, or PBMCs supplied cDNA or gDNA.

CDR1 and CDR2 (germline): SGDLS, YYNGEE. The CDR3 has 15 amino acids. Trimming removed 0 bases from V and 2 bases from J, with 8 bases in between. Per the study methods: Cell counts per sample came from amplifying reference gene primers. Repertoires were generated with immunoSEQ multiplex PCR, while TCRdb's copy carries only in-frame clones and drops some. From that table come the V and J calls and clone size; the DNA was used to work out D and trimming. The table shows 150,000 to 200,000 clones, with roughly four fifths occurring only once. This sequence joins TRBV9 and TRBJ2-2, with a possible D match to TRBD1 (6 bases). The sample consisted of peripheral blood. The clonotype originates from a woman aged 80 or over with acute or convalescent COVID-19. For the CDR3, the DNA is TGTGCCAGCAGCGTAGGAGGGACAAACACCGGGGAGCTGTTTTTT. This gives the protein CASSVGGTNTGELFF.